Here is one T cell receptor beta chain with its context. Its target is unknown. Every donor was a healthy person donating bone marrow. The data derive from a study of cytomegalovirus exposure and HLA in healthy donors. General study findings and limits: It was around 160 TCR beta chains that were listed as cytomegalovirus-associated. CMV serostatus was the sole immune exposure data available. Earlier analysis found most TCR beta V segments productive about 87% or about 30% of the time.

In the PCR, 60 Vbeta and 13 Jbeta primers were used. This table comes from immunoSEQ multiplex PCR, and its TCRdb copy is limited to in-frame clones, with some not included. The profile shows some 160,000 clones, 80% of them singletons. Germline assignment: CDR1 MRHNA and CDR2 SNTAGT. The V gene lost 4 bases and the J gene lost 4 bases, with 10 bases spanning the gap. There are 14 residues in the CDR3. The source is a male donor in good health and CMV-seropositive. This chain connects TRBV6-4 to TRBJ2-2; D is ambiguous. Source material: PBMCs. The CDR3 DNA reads TGTGCCAGCAGTGCTGGGCCGTTCACCGGGGAGCTGTTTTTT. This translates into CASSAGPFTGELFF.